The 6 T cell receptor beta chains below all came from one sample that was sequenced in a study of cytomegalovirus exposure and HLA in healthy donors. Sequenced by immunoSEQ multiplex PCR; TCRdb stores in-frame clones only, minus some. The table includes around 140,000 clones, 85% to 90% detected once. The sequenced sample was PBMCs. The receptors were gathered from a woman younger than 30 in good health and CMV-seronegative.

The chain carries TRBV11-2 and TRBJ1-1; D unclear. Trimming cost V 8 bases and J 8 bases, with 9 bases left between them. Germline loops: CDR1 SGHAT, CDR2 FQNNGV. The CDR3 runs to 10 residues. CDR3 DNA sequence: TGTGCCAGCGGTAACAACGAAGCTTTCTTT. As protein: CASGNNEAFF.

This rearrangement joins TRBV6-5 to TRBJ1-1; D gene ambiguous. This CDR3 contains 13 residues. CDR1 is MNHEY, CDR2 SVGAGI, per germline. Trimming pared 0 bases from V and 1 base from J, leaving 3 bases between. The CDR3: CASSYSRNTEAFF. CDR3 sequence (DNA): TGTGCCAGCAGTTACTCGAGGAACACTGAAGCTTTCTTT.

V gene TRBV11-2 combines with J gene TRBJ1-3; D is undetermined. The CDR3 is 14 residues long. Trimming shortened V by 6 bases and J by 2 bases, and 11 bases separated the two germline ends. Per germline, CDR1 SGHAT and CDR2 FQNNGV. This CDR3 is CASRPGMAGNTIYF. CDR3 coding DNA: TGTGCCAGCAGACCCGGGATGGCTGGAAACACCATATATTTT. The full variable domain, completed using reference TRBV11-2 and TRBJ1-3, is EAGVAQSPRYKIIEKRQSVAFWCNPISGHATLYWYQQILGQGPKLLIQFQNNGVVDDSQLPKDRFSAERLKGVDSTLKIQPAKLEDSAVYLCASRPGMAGNTIYFGEGSWLTVV.

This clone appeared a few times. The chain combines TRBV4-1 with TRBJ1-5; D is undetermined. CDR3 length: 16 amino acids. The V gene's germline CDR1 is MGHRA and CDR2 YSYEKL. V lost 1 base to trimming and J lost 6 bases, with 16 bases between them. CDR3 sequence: CASSQGIVLGFQPQHF. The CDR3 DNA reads TGCGCCAGCAGCCAAGGAATAGTATTGGGCTTTCAGCCCCAGCATTTT.

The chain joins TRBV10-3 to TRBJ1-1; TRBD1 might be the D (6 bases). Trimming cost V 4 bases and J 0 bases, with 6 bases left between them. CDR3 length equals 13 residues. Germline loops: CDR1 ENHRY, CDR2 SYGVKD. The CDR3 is CAISAGVNTEAFF. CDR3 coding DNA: TGTGCCATCAGTGCAGGGGTGAACACTGAAGCTTTCTTT.

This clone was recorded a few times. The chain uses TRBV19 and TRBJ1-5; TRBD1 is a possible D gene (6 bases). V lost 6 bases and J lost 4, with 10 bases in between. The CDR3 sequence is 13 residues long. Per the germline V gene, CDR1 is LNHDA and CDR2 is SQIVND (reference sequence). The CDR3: CASSPGANQPQHF. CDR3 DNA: TGTGCCAGTAGCCCAGGGGCGAATCAGCCCCAGCATTTT.